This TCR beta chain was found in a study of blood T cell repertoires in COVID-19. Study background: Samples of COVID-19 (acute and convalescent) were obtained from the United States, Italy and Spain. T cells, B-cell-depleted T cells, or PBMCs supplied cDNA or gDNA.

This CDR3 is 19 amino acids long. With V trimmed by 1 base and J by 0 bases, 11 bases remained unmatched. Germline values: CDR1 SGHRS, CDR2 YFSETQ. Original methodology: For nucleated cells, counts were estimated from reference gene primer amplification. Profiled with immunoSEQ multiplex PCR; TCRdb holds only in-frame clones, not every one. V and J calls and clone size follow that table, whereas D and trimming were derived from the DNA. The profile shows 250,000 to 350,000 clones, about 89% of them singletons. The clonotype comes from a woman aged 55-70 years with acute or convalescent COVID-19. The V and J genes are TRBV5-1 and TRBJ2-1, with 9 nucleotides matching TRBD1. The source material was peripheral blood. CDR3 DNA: TGCGCCAGCAGCTTGCGTACAGGGGGCAGACTGAGCTCCTACAATGAGCAGTTCTTC. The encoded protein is CASSLRTGGRLSSYNEQFF.